Shown below are 31 T cell receptor beta chains from a single sample sequenced in a study of blood T cell repertoires in COVID-19. TCRdb's table, derived via immunoSEQ multiplex PCR, lists solely in-frame clones and lacks some. This sample carries some 390,000 clones, approximately 91% of them seen once, and the ten largest clones take roughly 1.5%. The specimen was peripheral blood. These receptors came from a woman in her 40s with COVID-19, enrolled during active disease.

This chain connects TRBV7-2 to TRBJ1-1; D remains unclear. Germline CDR1 and CDR2: SGHTA and FQGNSA. V lost 0 bases to trimming and J lost 4 bases, with 12 bases between them. There are 15 residues in the CDR3. CDR3 protein: CASSLASVRRTEAFF. CDR3 DNA: TGTGCCAGCAGCTTAGCGAGCGTACGTCGCACTGAAGCTTTCTTT.

This chain uses TRBV9 with TRBJ2-5; tentatively, D is TRBD1 (6 bases). The V and J ends lost 2 bases and 3 bases respectively, with 14 bases between them. The CDR3 is 15 amino acids. CDR1 and CDR2 from the germline V gene are SGDLS and YYNGEE. CDR3 region: CASSVYGQLKETQYF. The DNA of the CDR3 is TGTGCCAGCAGCGTTTACGGACAGCTAAAAGAGACCCAGTACTTC.

J is TRBJ2-7 and V is TRBV25-1; the match to TRBD1 covers 9 bases. V was clipped by 0 bases and J by 5 bases; unmatched bases: 5. The CDR3 runs to 15 residues. Germline V CDR1 and CDR2: MGHDK, SYGVNS. CDR3 nucleotides: TGTGCCAGCAGTGAATACGGGACAGGGATGCACGAGCAGTACTTC. This gives the protein CASSEYGTGMHEQYF.

The chain carries TRBV7-2 and TRBJ2-2; 11 positions match TRBD2. The germline CDR1 and CDR2 sequences are SGHTA and FQGNSA. The CDR3 is made up of 16 amino acids. Unmatched junction bases numbered 5, after V lost 2 bases and J lost 6 bases. The CDR3 reads CASSLSSGRIAGELFF. The CDR3 region has the DNA TGTGCCAGCAGCTTATCTAGCGGGAGGATCGCCGGGGAGCTGTTTTTT.

The rearrangement joins TRBV2 to TRBJ1-1; 9 bases line up with TRBD1. This CDR3 is 14 amino acids long. The V gene's germline CDR1 is SNHLY and CDR2 FYNNEI. V lost 6 bases, J lost 4 bases, and 6 bases stayed unmatched. CDR3 DNA sequence: TGTGCCAGCAGGCGACAGGGGGTAAGCACTGAAGCTTTCTTT. Its protein product is CASRRQGVSTEAFF. Supplemented by reference TRBV2 and TRBJ1-1, the full variable domain reads EPEVTQTPSHQVTQMGQEVILRCVPISNHLYFYWYRQILGQKVEFLVSFYNNEISEKSEIFDDQFSVERPDGSNFTLKIRSTKLEDSAMYFCASRRQGVSTEAFFGQGTRLTVV.

This chain joins TRBV4-3 and TRBJ2-1; perhaps TRBD2 as D (6 bases). Trimming took 0 bases from V and 7 from J, leaving 13 bases between them. The CDR3 loop spans 15 amino acids. Germline lookup yields CDR1 LGHNA and CDR2 YSLEER. The CDR3 DNA sequence: TGCGCCAGCAGCCAAGATCACGGGGGTCCTAATGAGCAGTTCTTC. It codes for CASSQDHGGPNEQFF.

The rearrangement links TRBV14 to TRBJ1-1; TRBD1 matches 11 bases. The germline gives CDR1 SGHDN, CDR2 FVKESK. Trimming took 1 base from V and 1 from J; bases not matched to a gene: 11. The CDR3 loop spans 19 amino acids. For the CDR3, the DNA is TGTGCCAGCAGCCAAGTTGCTAGGACAGGGGGCGAGAGGAACACTGAAGCTTTCTTT. Translation: CASSQVARTGGERNTEAFF.

The chain recombines TRBV5-1 with TRBJ2-7; TRBD1 might be the D (6 bases). Germline V gene data show CDR1 as SGHRS and CDR2 as YFSETQ. V was pared by 0 bases and J by 6 bases, with 13 bases between. The CDR3 is made up of 14 amino acids. The CDR3 loop is CASSLGTGMGEQYF. For the CDR3, the DNA is TGCGCCAGCAGCTTGGGTACAGGGATGGGCGAGCAGTACTTC.

V is TRBV29-1 and J is TRBJ1-1, with D perhaps matching TRBD1 (5 bases). V was cut by 6 bases and J by 3 bases, with 17 bases left in between. The CDR3 length is 14 residues. Germline V lookup: CDR1 SQVTM, CDR2 ANQGSEA. CDR3 nucleotide sequence: TGCAGCGTACGGGGGGGGTCATGGGACACTGAAGCTTTCTTT. Its translation: CSVRGGSWDTEAFF. The full variable domain, with the rest looked up from reference TRBV29-1 and TRBJ1-1, is SAVISQKPSRDICQRGTSLTIQCQVDSQVTMMFWYRQQPGQSLTLIATANQGSEATYESGFVIDKFPISRPNLTFSTLTVSNMSPEDSSIYLCSVRGGSWDTEAFFGQGTRLTVV.

The chain joins TRBV5-5 to TRBJ2-7, with D tentatively TRBD1 (5 bases). Looked up from germline, CDR1 is SGHKS and CDR2 is YYEKEE (reference sequence). There are 15 residues in the CDR3. Trimming removed 2 bases from V and 3 bases from J, with 15 bases in between. The CDR3 DNA follows: TGTGCCAGCAGCTTATCTTCGACAGCGAACTACGAGCAGTACTTC. Amino acids: CASSLSSTANYEQYF.

This chain links TRBV9 with TRBJ2-1; TRBD2 is a possible D gene (5 bases). The germline V gene encodes CDR1 SGDLS and CDR2 YYNGEE. V was cut by 9 bases and J by 10 bases, with 11 bases left in between. This CDR3 is 10 amino acids long. The CDR3 here is CATTGREQFF. The CDR3 DNA reads as TGTGCCACCACGGGAAGGGAGCAGTTCTTC.

This clone was recorded only once. The chain uses TRBV13 and TRBJ1-2; 10 nucleotides line up with TRBD1. The germline V gene encodes CDR1 PRHDT and CDR2 FYEKMQ (reference sequence). V trimming: 5 bases; J trimming: 8 bases; junction bases outside the gene matches: 11. The CDR3 loop spans 15 amino acids. The CDR3 region is CASSGRDRGFRGYTF. CDR3 in DNA: TGTGCCAGCAGCGGGCGGGACAGGGGATTTAGAGGCTACACCTTC.

J is TRBJ2-6 and V is TRBV27; possibly TRBD1 for D (5 bases). Germline V lookup: CDR1 MNHEY, CDR2 SMNVEV (reference sequence). This CDR3 is 16 amino acids long. V was pared by 7 bases and J by 0 bases, with 13 bases between. The CDR3 here is CASTRTGASGANVLTF. The DNA for the CDR3 is TGTGCCAGCACCCGCACAGGAGCCTCTGGGGCCAACGTCCTGACTTTC. Full variable domain (remainder filled in from reference TRBV27 and TRBJ2-6): EAQVTQNPRYLITVTGKKLTVTCSQNMNHEYMSWYRQDPGLGLRQIYYSMNVEVTDKGDVPEGYKVSRKEKRNFPLILESPSPNQTSLYFCASTRTGASGANVLTFGAGSRLTVL.

The chain has TRBV7-9 and TRBJ2-7; 12 bases map to TRBD1. CDR1 and CDR2 from the germline V gene are SEHNR and FQNEAQ (reference sequence). The CDR3 length is 15 residues. The junction had 6 bases not matched to a gene; V was cut back by 4 bases and J by 5 bases. The CDR3 reads CASSYGTGGFDEQYF. DNA of the CDR3: TGTGCCAGCAGCTACGGGACAGGGGGCTTCGACGAGCAGTACTTC.

V gene TRBV4-3 combines with J gene TRBJ2-7, with D unresolved. Germline assignment: CDR1 LGHNA and CDR2 YSLEER. Between the trimmed V and J ends, which lost 2 bases and 1 base, there was a span of 12 bases. This CDR3 has 15 amino acids. The CDR3 DNA reads as TGCGCCAGCAGCCAAAGGCCCGGCGGATCCTACGAGCAGTACTTC. It codes for CASSQRPGGSYEQYF.

Only a few counts were recorded for this clone. CDR3 sequence (DNA): TGTGCCAGCAGCGGGACAGGGAAGGAGAACACTGAAGCTTTCTTT. This sequence encodes CASSGTGKENTEAFF. The chain has TRBV6-5 and TRBJ1-1; 9 nucleotides align to TRBD1. Looked up from germline, CDR1 is MNHEY and CDR2 is SVGAGI. The V gene end was trimmed by 6 bases and the J gene end by 1 base; junction bases not matched to a gene: 6. The CDR3 spans 15 residues.

The V and J genes are TRBV28 and TRBJ1-1, with TRBD1 as a possible D gene (6 bases). CDR1 is MDHEN and CDR2 is SYDVKM in the germline V gene. V dropped 6 bases and J dropped 5 bases, with 13 bases sitting between them. This CDR3 spans 13 amino acids. The CDR3 sequence is CASSSGQGTEAFF. As DNA, the CDR3 is TGTGCCAGCAGCTCAGGGCAGGGGACTGAAGCTTTCTTT.

J is TRBJ2-2 and V is TRBV6-5, with 11 bases that match TRBD1. The length of the CDR3 is 15 residues. Unmatched junction bases numbered 4, after V lost 6 bases and J lost 4 bases. The germline V gene encodes CDR1 MNHEY and CDR2 SVGAGI. The CDR3 spells CASRWTGGLTGELFF. DNA of the CDR3: TGTGCCAGCAGATGGACAGGGGGCCTCACCGGGGAGCTGTTTTTT.

The CDR3 DNA reads TGTGCCAGCAGCCCAGGGGGTGATGAGCAGTTCTTC. Amino acids: CASSPGGDEQFF. The rearrangement links TRBV11-3 to TRBJ2-1; 7 positions match TRBD1. V shed 5 bases, J shed 8 bases, and the junction held 3 bases outside the gene matches. Germline V CDR1 and CDR2: SGHNT, YENEEA. The CDR3 has 12 residues.

V usage is TRBV12-3 or TRBV12-4 and J usage is TRBJ2-7; maybe TRBD1 (5 bases). The V and J ends lost 5 bases and 6 bases respectively, with 14 bases between them. This CDR3 has 13 amino acids. The CDR3 region has the DNA TGTGCCAGCAGTCGACAGCTCTACGCCGAGCAGTACTTC. It is translated as CASSRQLYAEQYF.

This clone was seen only once. The chain uses TRBV28 and TRBJ1-1; D may be TRBD1 (5 bases). V was shortened by 5 bases and J by 4 bases, with 8 bases between the two germline ends. This CDR3 has 12 amino acids. Germline V gene lookup returns CDR1 MDHEN and CDR2 SYDVKM. The CDR3 DNA reads as TGTGCCAGCAGTAGGGGTGGCACTGAAGCTTTCTTT. This sequence encodes CASSRGGTEAFF.

The V and J genes are TRBV6-2 or TRBV6-3 and TRBJ1-4, with a tentative D call TRBD1 (6 bases). The CDR3 has 14 amino acids. Germline-derived CDR1 and CDR2 are MNHEY and SVGEGT. Trimming left V 5 bases short and J 8 bases short, with 15 bases between. The CDR3 coding sequence is TGTGCCAGCAGTCCACAGGGCTCGGGCGAAAAACTGTTTTTT. Translated: CASSPQGSGEKLFF.

The chain recombines TRBV7-9 with TRBJ1-3; D remains ambiguous. This CDR3 comprises 14 residues. Per the germline V gene, CDR1 is SEHNR and CDR2 is FQNEAQ (reference sequence). Deletions cut 5 bases from V and 2 bases from J, with 10 bases between. CDR3 DNA sequence: TGTGCCAGCAGCGCCGGGATGGCTGGAAACACCATATATTTT. It codes for CASSAGMAGNTIYF.

The gene calls are TRBV30 and TRBJ1-5, with 7 bases lining up with TRBD1. After removal of 5 bases from V and 4 bases from J, the junction contained 5 bases not matched to a gene. In germline, CDR1 is GTSNPN, CDR2 SVGIG (reference sequence). This CDR3 spans 13 amino acids. The CDR3 loop reads CAWGGTANQPQHF. In DNA, the CDR3 is TGTGCCTGGGGAGGGACAGCAAATCAGCCCCAGCATTTT. Full variable domain (rest looked up from reference TRBV30 and TRBJ1-5): SQTIHQWPATLVQPVGSPLSLECTVEGTSNPNLYWYRQAAGRGLQLLFYSVGIGQISSEVPQNLSASRPQDRQFILSSKKLLLSDSGFYLCAWGGTANQPQHFGDGTRLSIL.

The chain joins TRBV10-3 to TRBJ1-2, with 10 bases that match TRBD1. V dropped 4 bases and J dropped 8; count of bases not matched to a gene: 4. CDR1 and CDR2 (germline): ENHRY, SYGVKD. The CDR3 has 13 amino acids. The CDR3 nucleotides read TGTGCCATCAGTGGGGACAGGGGAAGGGGCTACACCTTC. It specifies CAISGDRGRGYTF.

The V gene is TRBV5-1, the J gene TRBJ2-2; 7 bases are shared with TRBD2. This CDR3 has 14 amino acids. The V segment lost 5 bases and the J segment 2 bases; nucleotides outside the gene matches: 3. The germline CDR1 and CDR2 sequences are SGHRS and YFSETQ. CDR3 bases: TGCGCCAGCAGACGGGAGGCTAACACCGGGGAGCTGTTTTTT. This gives the protein CASRREANTGELFF.

This clone turned up a few times. V gene TRBV29-1 combines with J gene TRBJ2-7, with TRBD2 matching 9 bases. The germline gives CDR1 SQVTM, CDR2 ANQGSEA. The J segment lost 3 bases and the V segment lost 6 bases, leaving 6 bases of the junction unmatched. The CDR3 consists of 13 residues. CDR3 protein: CSVRGGLYYEQYF. The CDR3 coding sequence is TGCAGCGTGCGGGGGGGACTTTACTACGAGCAGTACTTC.

The chain couples TRBV29-1 to TRBJ2-3, with TRBD2 matching 9 bases. Looked up from germline, CDR1 is SQVTM and CDR2 is ANQGSEA. Unmatched junction bases numbered 5, after V lost 0 bases and J lost 4 bases. The CDR3 is made up of 15 amino acids. The DNA of the CDR3 is TGCAGCGTTGAAGAGGCGGGGGGGCCGGCAGATACGCAGTATTTT. Amino acid sequence: CSVEEAGGPADTQYF.

The gene calls are TRBV5-5 and TRBJ1-1; no reliable D call. V shed 6 bases and J shed 0 bases, with 12 bases lying between them. Germline lookup yields CDR1 SGHKS and CDR2 YYEKEE (reference sequence). CDR3 length: 14 amino acids. The CDR3 sequence is CASTVTWLNTEAFF. CDR3 coding DNA: TGTGCCAGCACCGTAACGTGGCTGAACACTGAAGCTTTCTTT.

The chain recombines TRBV4-1 with TRBJ1-1; a weak D match, TRBD1 (6 bases). Between the trimmed V and J ends, which lost 6 bases and 6 bases, there was a span of 14 bases. Germline V CDR1 and CDR2: MGHRA, YSYEKL. This CDR3 has 13 residues. Here the CDR3 DNA reads TGCGCCAGCAGGTTTACAGGGCGGGCTGAAGCTTTCTTT. Protein product: CASRFTGRAEAFF.

J is TRBJ2-7 and V is TRBV28; TRBD1 matches 7 bases. This CDR3 is 15 amino acids long. Germline V gene data show CDR1 as MDHEN and CDR2 as SYDVKM. Trimming cost V 5 bases and J 3 bases; bases outside gene matches: 10. The CDR3 coding sequence is TGTGCCAGCAGTCGCCCAGGCAGGGGGAACTACGAGCAGTACTTC. As protein: CASSRPGRGNYEQYF. Full variable domain (rest looked up from reference TRBV28 and TRBJ2-7): DVKVTQSSRYLVKRTGEKVFLECVQDMDHENMFWYRQDPGLGLRLIYFSYDVKMKEKGDIPEGYSVSREKKERFSLILESASTNQTSMYLCASSRPGRGNYEQYFGPGTRLTVT.